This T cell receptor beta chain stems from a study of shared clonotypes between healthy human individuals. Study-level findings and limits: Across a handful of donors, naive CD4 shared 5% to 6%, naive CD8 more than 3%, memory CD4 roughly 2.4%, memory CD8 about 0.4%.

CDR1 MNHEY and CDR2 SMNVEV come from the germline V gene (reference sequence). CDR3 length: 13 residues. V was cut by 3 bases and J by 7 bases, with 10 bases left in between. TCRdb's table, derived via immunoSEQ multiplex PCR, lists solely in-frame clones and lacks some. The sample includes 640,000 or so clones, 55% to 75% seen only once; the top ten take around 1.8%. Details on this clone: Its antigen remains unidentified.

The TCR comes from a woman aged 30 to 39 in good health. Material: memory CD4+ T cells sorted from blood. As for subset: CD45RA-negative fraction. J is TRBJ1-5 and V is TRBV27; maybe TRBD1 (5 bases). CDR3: CASSFGGSQPQHF. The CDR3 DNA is TGTGCCAGCAGTTTTGGGGGATCCCAGCCCCAGCATTTT.